This T cell receptor beta chain is from a study of low-dose radiotherapy and immunotherapy resistance in tumors. Study in general: Those assigned to Cohort 2 were treated with 1 Gy per fraction every two weeks (13 Gy in total over 26 weeks).

Noted time point: after trial treatment. Regarding treatment: LDRT plus nivolumab, ipilimumab, low-dose cyclophosphamide and aspirin (RACIN trial). Covering alpha and beta chains, TRAV- and TRBV-specific primers were used for the first-strand cDNA. The TCRs were subjected to amplification over 20 PCR cycles employing a constant-region primer in conjunction with a V-primer adapter. Through in vitro transcription, the mRNA that had been isolated was amplified. TCRdb re-derived calls from the reads in MiXCR, one entry per CDR3 protein. The sample holds more than 50,000 distinct CDR3 sequences, 20% to 25% seen once. Deletions cut 1 base from V and 10 bases from J, with 13 bases between. Germline CDR1 is LGHNA and CDR2 is YNFKEQ. This CDR3 has 13 amino acids.

The receptor was isolated from a male donor with prostate cancer. The rearrangement uses TRBV4-2 and TRBJ2-5; unclear D gene. This sample comprised PBMCs, obtained after low-dose radiotherapy plus immunotherapy. The CDR3 nucleotides read TGTGCCAGCAGCCAAGGGGCCCCAACGATCCAGTACTTC. Protein sequence: CASSQGAPTIQYF.